This T cell receptor (beta chain) was documented in a study of identifying expanded T cells in peripheral blood. Study-wide findings and caveats: Approximately 1.1 clones differed between technical replicates, versus around 15 and 18 over time. Across healthy donors, higher total template counts meant significantly greater roughly two-week count variance.

On this clone: The antigen is undetermined.

This CDR3 has 15 amino acids. V was clipped by 1 base and J by 1 base, with 9 bases between them. CDR1 is SEHNR and CDR2 is FQNEAQ in the germline V gene (reference sequence). The repertoire was sequenced with immunoSEQ multiplex PCR; TCRdb's copy has only in-frame clones and lacks some. This sample has over 85,000 clones, with 88% found just once. The origin of this receptor is a person between 18 and 75 years old in good health. The J gene is TRBJ2-3, the V gene TRBV7-9; maybe TRBD1 (6 bases). The sample taken for sequencing was blood. The CDR3, as DNA: TGTGCCAGCAGCTTAGAGGACAGTCGCACAGATACGCAGTATTTT. It encodes CASSLEDSRTDTQYF. The full variable domain, completed using reference TRBV7-9 and TRBJ2-3, is DTGVSQNPRHKITKRGQNVTFRCDPISEHNRLYWYRQTLGQGPEFLTYFQNEAQLEKSRLLSDRFSAERPKGSFSTLEIQRTEQGDSAMYLCASSLEDSRTDTQYFGPGTRLTVL.